These 14 T cell receptor beta chains came from one sample sequenced in a study of blood T cell repertoires in COVID-19. Some clones are missing from TCRdb's copy, which holds only in-frame ones; the method was immunoSEQ multiplex PCR. The data contain fewer than 200,000 clones, nearly 80% of them singletons. The sample consisted of peripheral blood. The receptors originated from a woman in her sixties or seventies with acute or convalescent COVID-19.

The chain joins TRBV2 to TRBJ1-5, with TRBD1 identical over 7 bases. CDR1 and CDR2 (germline): SNHLY, FYNNEI. J was trimmed by 6 bases and V by 7 bases; bases with no gene match: 3. The CDR3 runs to 12 residues. The CDR3 DNA reads as TGTGCCAGCACAGGGGGACGTCAGCCCCAGCATTTT. Translated, it gives CASTGGRQPQHF. Variable domain in full (rest from reference TRBV2 and TRBJ1-5): EPEVTQTPSHQVTQMGQEVILRCVPISNHLYFYWYRQILGQKVEFLVSFYNNEISEKSEIFDDQFSVERPDGSNFTLKIRSTKLEDSAMYFCASTGGRQPQHFGDGTRLSIL.

The chain uses TRBV5-1 and TRBJ1-1; D is ambiguous. From germline, CDR1 is SGHRS and CDR2 YFSETQ. The CDR3 totals 15 residues. Deletions cut 0 bases from V and 1 base from J, with 10 bases between. The CDR3 here is CASSLDVGSNTEAFF. CDR3 nucleotides: TGCGCCAGCAGCTTGGATGTGGGCTCGAACACTGAAGCTTTCTTT. The whole variable domain, filled in from reference TRBV5-1 and TRBJ1-1, reads KAGVTQTPRYLIKTRGQQVTLSCSPISGHRSVSWYQQTPGQGLQFLFEYFSETQRNKGNFPGRFSGRQFSNSRSEMNVSTLELGDSALYLCASSLDVGSNTEAFFGQGTRLTVV.

This clone has more than one count but fewer than ten. The chain uses TRBV5-1 and TRBJ2-3, with D hard to call. The length of the CDR3 is 13 residues. The germline CDR1 and CDR2 sequences are SGHRS and YFSETQ. V was pared by 4 bases and J by 4 bases, with 10 bases between. CDR3 coding DNA: TGCGCCAGCAGCCTACCTACTTCAGATACGCAGTATTTT. This gives the protein CASSLPTSDTQYF.

This clone appeared once. The chain couples TRBV5-6 to TRBJ2-2, with a weak D call TRBD2 (6 bases). V was clipped by 1 base and J by 7 bases, with 17 bases between them. There are 16 residues in the CDR3. Per the germline V gene, CDR1 is SGHDT and CDR2 is YYEEEE. CDR3 nucleotides: TGTGCCAGCAGCTTGATAGGGAGCGGGTCGGGCGGGGAGCTGTTTTTT. The encoded protein is CASSLIGSGSGGELFF.

The chain joins TRBV7-9 to TRBJ1-2, with D perhaps matching TRBD1 (6 bases). The CDR3 contains 11 residues. Trimming took 4 bases from V and 9 from J, leaving 9 bases between them. Germline V lookup: CDR1 SEHNR, CDR2 FQNEAQ (reference sequence). The CDR3 DNA follows: TGTGCCAGCAGCTCAACAGGGCGCTACACCTTC. Its translation is CASSSTGRYTF.

This clone was recorded a few times. The rearrangement uses TRBV5-1 and TRBJ2-4; D is undetermined. The CDR3 is 15 residues long. The V gene's germline CDR1 is SGHRS and CDR2 YFSETQ. V gave up 1 base and J gave up 2 bases, with 10 bases separating them. CDR3 sequence: CASSLSRSTKNIQYF. CDR3 bases: TGCGCCAGCAGCTTGTCTCGCAGTACCAAAAACATTCAGTACTTC.

The chain employs TRBV9 and TRBJ2-3, with a weak D call TRBD2 (6 bases). Looked up from germline, CDR1 is SGDLS and CDR2 is YYNGEE. V was pared by 6 bases and J by 6 bases, with 17 bases between. The CDR3 is 14 amino acids. The CDR3 sequence is CASTRRVGQDTQYF. The CDR3 DNA sequence: TGTGCCAGCACCAGGAGGGTGGGGCAGGATACGCAGTATTTT.

The rearrangement uses TRBV7-2 and TRBJ2-1; 9 bases map to TRBD2. CDR3 length: 16 residues. Germline V gene lookup returns CDR1 SGHTA and CDR2 FQGNSA. Trimming took 0 bases from V and 6 from J; bases not matched to a gene: 6. The CDR3 reads CASSLAILAGSNEQFF. The CDR3 DNA reads TGTGCCAGCAGCTTAGCCATCCTAGCGGGAAGCAATGAGCAGTTCTTC.

The chain couples TRBV7-8 to TRBJ2-1; 7 positions match TRBD1. V was pared by 2 bases and J by 8 bases, with 12 bases of the junction left unmatched. The CDR3 spans 16 residues. CDR1 and CDR2 from the germline V gene are SGHVS and FQNEAQ. The CDR3, as DNA: TGTGCCAGCAGCTTATTAATGAGGGGGCGCAAGTATGAGCAGTTCTTC. It translates to CASSLLMRGRKYEQFF.

V and J are TRBV5-1 and TRBJ2-1; 11 nucleotides line up with TRBD2. This CDR3 comprises 16 residues. V shed 4 bases, J shed 2 bases, and the junction held 5 bases outside the gene matches. Per germline, CDR1 SGHRS and CDR2 YFSETQ. CDR3 in amino acids: CASSSIAGGAYNEQFF. DNA for the CDR3: TGCGCCAGCAGCAGTATAGCGGGAGGGGCCTACAATGAGCAGTTCTTC.

The V gene is TRBV19, the J gene TRBJ2-1; possible D gene TRBD1, 6 bases. CDR3 length equals 15 residues. The V gene lost 6 bases and the J gene lost 6 bases, with 18 bases spanning the gap. CDR1 and CDR2 (germline): LNHDA, SQIVND (reference sequence). In DNA, the CDR3 is TGTGCCAGTAGAGGGGACGGGACACCTTCCAATGAGCAGTTCTTC. Encoded protein: CASRGDGTPSNEQFF.

J is TRBJ1-6 and V is TRBV5-6; no clear D gene. V dropped 4 bases and J dropped 6 bases, with 8 bases sitting between them. CDR1 and CDR2 (germline): SGHDT, YYEEEE. There are 13 residues in the CDR3. CDR3 bases: TGTGCCAGCAGCCGCCCGGTTAATTCACCCCTCCACTTT. The encoded protein is CASSRPVNSPLHF.

The chain carries TRBV24-1 and TRBJ1-1; TRBD1 aligns across 12 bases. The germline gives CDR1 KGHDR, CDR2 SFDVKD. This CDR3 spans 15 amino acids. Unmatched junction bases numbered 5, after V lost 4 bases and J lost 6 bases. CDR3 protein: CATSEPGQGAPEAFF. In DNA form, the CDR3 reads TGTGCCACCAGTGAGCCGGGACAGGGGGCGCCTGAAGCTTTCTTT.

This clone was recorded only once. The J gene is TRBJ2-1, the V gene TRBV6-4, with 7 bases that match TRBD2. CDR3 length: 15 residues. Germline CDR1 and CDR2: MRHNA and SNTAGT. Trimming removed 3 bases from V and 8 bases from J; junction bases left unmatched: 10. CDR3 sequence reads: CASSETGTTNDEQFF. CDR3 DNA sequence: TGTGCCAGCAGTGAAACCGGGACTACGAACGATGAGCAGTTCTTC.